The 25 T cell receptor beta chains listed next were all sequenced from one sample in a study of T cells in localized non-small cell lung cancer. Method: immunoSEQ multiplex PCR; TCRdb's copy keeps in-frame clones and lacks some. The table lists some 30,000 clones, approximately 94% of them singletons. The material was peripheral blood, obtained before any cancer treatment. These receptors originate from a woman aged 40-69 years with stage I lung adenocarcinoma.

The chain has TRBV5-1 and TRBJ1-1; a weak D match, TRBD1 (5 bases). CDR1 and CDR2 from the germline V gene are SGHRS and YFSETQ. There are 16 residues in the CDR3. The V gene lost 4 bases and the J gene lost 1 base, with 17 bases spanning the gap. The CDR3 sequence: CASSTEPQATNTEAFF. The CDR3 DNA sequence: TGCGCCAGCAGCACTGAACCACAGGCGACGAACACTGAAGCTTTCTTT.

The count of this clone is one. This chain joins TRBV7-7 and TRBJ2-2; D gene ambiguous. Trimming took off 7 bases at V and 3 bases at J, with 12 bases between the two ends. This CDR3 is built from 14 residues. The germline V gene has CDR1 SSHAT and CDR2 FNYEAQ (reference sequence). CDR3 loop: CASTPGSYTGELFF. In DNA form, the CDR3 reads TGTGCCAGCACCCCCGGATCCTACACCGGGGAGCTGTTTTTT.

CDR3 sequence: CASRQGANTEAFF. The DNA of the CDR3 is TGTGCCAGCAGACAGGGGGCGAACACTGAAGCTTTCTTT. The rearrangement joins TRBV6-5 to TRBJ1-1, with 9 bases lining up with TRBD1. V shed 6 bases, J shed 1 base, and the junction held 0 bases outside the gene matches. Germline V gene sequence: CDR1 MNHEY, CDR2 SVGAGI. The CDR3 runs to 13 residues.

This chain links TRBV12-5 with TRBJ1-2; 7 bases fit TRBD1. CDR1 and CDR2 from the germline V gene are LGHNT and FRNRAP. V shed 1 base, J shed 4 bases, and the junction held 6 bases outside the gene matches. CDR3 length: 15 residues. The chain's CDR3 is CASGLGSRGIYGYTF. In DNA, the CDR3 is TGTGCTAGTGGTTTGGGTAGCAGGGGGATCTATGGCTACACCTTC.

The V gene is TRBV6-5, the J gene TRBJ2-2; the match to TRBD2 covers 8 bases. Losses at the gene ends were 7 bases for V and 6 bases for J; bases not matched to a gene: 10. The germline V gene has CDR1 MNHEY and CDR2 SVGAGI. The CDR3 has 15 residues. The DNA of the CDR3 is TGTGCCAGCACTTTCGGGAGGGGGGCGCCCGGGGAGCTGTTTTTT. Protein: CASTFGRGAPGELFF.

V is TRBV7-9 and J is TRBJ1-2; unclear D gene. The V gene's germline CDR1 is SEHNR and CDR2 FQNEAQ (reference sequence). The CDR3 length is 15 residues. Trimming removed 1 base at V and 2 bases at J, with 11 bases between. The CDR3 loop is CASSLGRQANYGYTF. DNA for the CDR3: TGTGCCAGCAGCTTAGGTCGGCAAGCAAACTATGGCTACACCTTC.

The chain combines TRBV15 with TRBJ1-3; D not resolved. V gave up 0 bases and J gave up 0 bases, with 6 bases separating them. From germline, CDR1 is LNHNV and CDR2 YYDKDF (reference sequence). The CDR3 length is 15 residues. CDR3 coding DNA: TGTGCCACCAGCAGAGACAGAGGCTCTGGAAACACCATATATTTT. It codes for CATSRDRGSGNTIYF.

The CDR3 spells CASSYQGQASQPQHF. The CDR3, as DNA: TGTGCCAGCAGCTACCAGGGACAGGCGAGTCAGCCCCAGCATTTT. The chain employs TRBV11-2 and TRBJ1-5, with 8 bases identical to TRBD1. The CDR3 has 15 residues. Germline CDR1 reads SGHAT; CDR2 reads FQNNGV. J lost 6 bases, V lost 4 bases, and 8 bases had no gene match.

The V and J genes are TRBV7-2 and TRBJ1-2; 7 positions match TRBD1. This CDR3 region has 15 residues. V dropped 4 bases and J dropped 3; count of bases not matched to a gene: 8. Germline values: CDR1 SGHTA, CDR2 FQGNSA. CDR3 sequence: CASSSTGAAYYGYTF. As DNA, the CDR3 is TGTGCCAGCAGCTCAACAGGGGCCGCATACTATGGCTACACCTTC.

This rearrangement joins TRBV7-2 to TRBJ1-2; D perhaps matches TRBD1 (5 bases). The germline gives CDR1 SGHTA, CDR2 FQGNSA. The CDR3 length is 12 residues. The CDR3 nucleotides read TGTGTCATTGGGACGGGAGGAGGGGGCTACACCTTC. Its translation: CVIGTGGGGYTF.

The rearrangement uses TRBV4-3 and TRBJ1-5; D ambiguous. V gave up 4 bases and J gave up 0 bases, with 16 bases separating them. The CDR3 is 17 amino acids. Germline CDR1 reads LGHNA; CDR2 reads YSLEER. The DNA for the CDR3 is TGCGCCAGCAGCCCCGAACTCATTCCATATAGCAATCAGCCCCAGCATTTT. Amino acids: CASSPELIPYSNQPQHF.

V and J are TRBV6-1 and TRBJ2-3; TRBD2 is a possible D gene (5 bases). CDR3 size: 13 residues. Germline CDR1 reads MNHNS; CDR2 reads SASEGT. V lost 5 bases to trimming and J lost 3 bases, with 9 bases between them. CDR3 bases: TGTGCCAGCAGTCAGCGGCCTACAGATACGCAGTATTTT. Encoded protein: CASSQRPTDTQYF.

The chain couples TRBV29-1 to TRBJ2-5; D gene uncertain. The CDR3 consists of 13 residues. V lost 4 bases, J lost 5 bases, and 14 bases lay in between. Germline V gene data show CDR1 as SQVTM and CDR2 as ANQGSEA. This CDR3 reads CSVVSGGQETQYF. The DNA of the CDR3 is TGCAGCGTTGTCTCGGGCGGCCAGGAGACCCAGTACTTC. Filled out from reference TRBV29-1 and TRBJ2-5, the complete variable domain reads SAVISQKPSRDICQRGTSLTIQCQVDSQVTMMFWYRQQPGQSLTLIATANQGSEATYESGFVIDKFPISRPNLTFSTLTVSNMSPEDSSIYLCSVVSGGQETQYFGPGTRLLVL.

The CDR3 nucleotides are TGTGCCAGCAGCCCAAGACTCGCGGGAGGGTCGGGCTACGAGCAGTACTTC. It translates to CASSPRLAGGSGYEQYF. The chain is built from TRBV5-4 and TRBJ2-7, with 9 nucleotides matching TRBD2. The trim removed 4 bases at V and 3 bases at J, leaving 14 bases unmatched. CDR1 and CDR2 from the germline V gene are SGHNT and YYREEE (reference sequence). CDR3 length: 17 residues.

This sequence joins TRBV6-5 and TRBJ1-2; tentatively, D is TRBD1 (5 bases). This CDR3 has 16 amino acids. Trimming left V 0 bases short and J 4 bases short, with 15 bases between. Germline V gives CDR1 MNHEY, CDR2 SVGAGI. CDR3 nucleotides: TGTGCCAGCAGTTACTCGGGTGCAGGGAAGCTCTATGGCTACACCTTC. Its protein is CASSYSGAGKLYGYTF.

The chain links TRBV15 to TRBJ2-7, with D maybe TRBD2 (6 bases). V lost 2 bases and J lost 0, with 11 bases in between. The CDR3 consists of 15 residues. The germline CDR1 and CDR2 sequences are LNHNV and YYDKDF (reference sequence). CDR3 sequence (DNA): TGTGCCACCAGCAGACCTGGCGGGGACTCCTACGAGCAGTACTTC. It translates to CATSRPGGDSYEQYF.

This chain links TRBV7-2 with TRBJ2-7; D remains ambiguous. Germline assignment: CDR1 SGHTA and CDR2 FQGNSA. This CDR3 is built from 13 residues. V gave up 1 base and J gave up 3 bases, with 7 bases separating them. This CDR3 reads CASSLDGFYEQYF. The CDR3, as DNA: TGTGCCAGCAGCTTAGATGGTTTCTACGAGCAGTACTTC.

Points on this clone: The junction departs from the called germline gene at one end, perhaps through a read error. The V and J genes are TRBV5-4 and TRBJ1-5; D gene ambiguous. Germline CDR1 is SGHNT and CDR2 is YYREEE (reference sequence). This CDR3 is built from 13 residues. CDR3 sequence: CTSSFELNQPQHF. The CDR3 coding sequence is TGTACCAGCAGCTTCGAGCTCAATCAGCCCCAGCATTTT.

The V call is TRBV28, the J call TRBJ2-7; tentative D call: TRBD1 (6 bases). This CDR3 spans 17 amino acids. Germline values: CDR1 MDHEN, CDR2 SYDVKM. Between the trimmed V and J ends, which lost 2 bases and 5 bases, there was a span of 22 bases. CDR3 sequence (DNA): TGTGCCAGCAGTTTAATAAGGCAGGGCAGGGGTACCCACGAGCAGTACTTC. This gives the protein CASSLIRQGRGTHEQYF. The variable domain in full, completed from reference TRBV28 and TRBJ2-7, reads DVKVTQSSRYLVKRTGEKVFLECVQDMDHENMFWYRQDPGLGLRLIYFSYDVKMKEKGDIPEGYSVSREKKERFSLILESASTNQTSMYLCASSLIRQGRGTHEQYFGPGTRLTVT.

CDR3 sequence (DNA): TGTGCCAGCAGCTCTTCTAGGAGGGGAAACACTGAAGCTTTCTTT. This codes for CASSSSRRGNTEAFF. The chain recombines TRBV11-1 with TRBJ1-1; D perhaps matches TRBD1 (5 bases). The CDR3 runs to 15 residues. Per germline, CDR1 SGHAT and CDR2 FQDESV (reference sequence). The ends were cut back, 4 bases at V and 2 bases at J, with 14 bases in the middle. The entire variable domain, with the rest obtained from reference TRBV11-1 and TRBJ1-1, is as follows: EAEVAQSPRYKITEKSQAVAFWCDPISGHATLYWYRQILGQGPELLVQFQDESVVDDSQLPKDRFSAERLKGVDSTLKIQPAELGDSAMYLCASSSSRRGNTEAFFGQGTRLTVV.

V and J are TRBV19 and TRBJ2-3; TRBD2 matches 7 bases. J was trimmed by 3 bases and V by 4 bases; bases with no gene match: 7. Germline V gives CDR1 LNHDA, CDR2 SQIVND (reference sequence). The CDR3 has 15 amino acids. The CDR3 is CASSTGLTWTDTQYF. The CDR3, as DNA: TGTGCCAGTAGTACGGGACTAACGTGGACAGATACGCAGTATTTT.

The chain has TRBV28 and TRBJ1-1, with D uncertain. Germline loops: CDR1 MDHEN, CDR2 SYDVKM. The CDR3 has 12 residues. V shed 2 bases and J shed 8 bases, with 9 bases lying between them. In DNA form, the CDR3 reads TGTGCCAGCAGTTTAGTGAGCAGGGAAGCTTTCTTT. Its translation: CASSLVSREAFF.

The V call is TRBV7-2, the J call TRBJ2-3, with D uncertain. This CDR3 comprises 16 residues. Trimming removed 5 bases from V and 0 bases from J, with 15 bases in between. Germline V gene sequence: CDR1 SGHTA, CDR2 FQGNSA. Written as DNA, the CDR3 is TGTGCCAGCAGCATATGGGGTGGTACTAGCACAGATACGCAGTATTTT. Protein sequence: CASSIWGGTSTDTQYF. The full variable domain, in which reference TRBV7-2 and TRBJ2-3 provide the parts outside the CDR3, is GAGVSQSPSNKVTEKGKDVELRCDPISGHTALYWYRQSLGQGLEFLIYFQGNSAPDKSGLPSDRFSAERTGGSVSTLTIQRTQQEDSAVYLCASSIWGGTSTDTQYFGPGTRLTVL.

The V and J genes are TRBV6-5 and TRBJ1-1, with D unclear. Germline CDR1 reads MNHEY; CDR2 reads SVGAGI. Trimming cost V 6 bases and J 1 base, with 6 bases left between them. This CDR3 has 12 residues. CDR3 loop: CASRVGNTEAFF. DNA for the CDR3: TGTGCCAGCAGAGTCGGGAACACTGAAGCTTTCTTT.

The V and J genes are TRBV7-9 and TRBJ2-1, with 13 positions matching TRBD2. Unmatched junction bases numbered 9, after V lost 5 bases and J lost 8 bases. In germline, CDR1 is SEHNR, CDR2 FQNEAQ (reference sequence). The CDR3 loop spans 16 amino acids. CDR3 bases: TGTGCCAGCAGCAACCCCGGACTAGCGGGAGAACATGAGCAGTTCTTC. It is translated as CASSNPGLAGEHEQFF.